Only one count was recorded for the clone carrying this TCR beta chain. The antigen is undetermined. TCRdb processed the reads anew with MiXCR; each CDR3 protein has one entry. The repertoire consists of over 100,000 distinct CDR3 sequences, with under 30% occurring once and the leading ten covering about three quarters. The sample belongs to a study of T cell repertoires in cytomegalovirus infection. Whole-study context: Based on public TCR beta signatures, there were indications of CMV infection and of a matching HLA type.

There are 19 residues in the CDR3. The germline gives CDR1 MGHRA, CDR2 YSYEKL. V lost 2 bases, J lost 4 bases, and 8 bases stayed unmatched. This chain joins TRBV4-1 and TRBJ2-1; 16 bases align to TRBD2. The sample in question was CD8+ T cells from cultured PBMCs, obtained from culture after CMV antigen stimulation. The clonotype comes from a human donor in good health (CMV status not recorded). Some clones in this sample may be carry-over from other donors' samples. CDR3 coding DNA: TGCGCCAGCAGCCAAATCGGGACTAGCGGGGGGGCCGGGTACAATGAGCAGTTCTTC. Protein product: CASSQIGTSGGAGYNEQFF.